Below, 8 T cell receptor beta chains from the same sample are listed, as sequenced in a study of blood T cells in healthy people across ages. Together with a sample-barcoded 5' primer, a J-beta primer mix was included in a second PCR lasting about 7 to 12 cycles. Each CDR3 protein is one row after TCRdb ran MiXCR on the 5' RACE reads. Among more than 450,000 distinct CDR3 sequences listed, about 25% were seen once. This same sample was also taken into another study, of T cells of mothers and their children.

What was sequenced was blood. All receptors come from a boy aged 2 to 10 in good health.

This clonotype has only a few counts. V is TRBV15 and J is TRBJ2-1; tentative D call: TRBD2 (6 bases). V lost 5 bases and J 4 bases, leaving 15 bases between the germline ends. Germline CDR1 and CDR2: LNHNV and YYDKDF (reference sequence). The CDR3 extends over 15 amino acids. CDR3 region: CATSLISGLYNEQFF. The DNA for the CDR3 is TGTGCCACCAGCTTGATTAGCGGCTTATACAATGAGCAGTTCTTC.

The V and J genes are TRBV19 and TRBJ2-1; either TRBD1 or TRBD2 may supply D (6 bases each). Per the germline V gene, CDR1 is LNHDA and CDR2 is SQIVND (reference sequence). The CDR3 covers 14 residues. Trimming pared 5 bases from V and 4 bases from J, leaving 12 bases between. The CDR3 reads CASSVRGPYNEQFF. CDR3 coding DNA: TGTGCCAGTAGTGTTCGGGGGCCGTACAATGAGCAGTTCTTC.

The rearrangement uses TRBV20-1 and TRBJ2-7, with 8 bases that match TRBD2. Germline values: CDR1 DFQATT, CDR2 SNEGSKA (reference sequence). The V and J ends lost 0 bases and 6 bases, in that order; junction bases with no gene match: 10. The CDR3 spans 15 residues. This CDR3 is CSARDAGGLEVEQYF. The DNA for the CDR3 is TGCAGTGCTAGAGATGCGGGGGGACTAGAGGTCGAGCAGTACTTC.

This chain links TRBV6-5 with TRBJ2-5; D is unresolved. V lost 7 bases and J 7 bases, leaving 10 bases between the germline ends. The CDR3 runs to 11 residues. From germline, CDR1 is MNHEY and CDR2 SVGAGI. This CDR3 reads CASKVWGTQYF. The DNA of the CDR3 is TGTGCCAGCAAGGTTTGGGGGACCCAGTACTTC.

This clonotype was detected only a few times. The J gene is TRBJ2-7, the V gene TRBV19; TRBD1 aligns across 8 bases. This CDR3 spans 14 amino acids. CDR1 is LNHDA and CDR2 is SQIVND in the germline V gene (reference sequence). Trimming removed 9 bases from V and 0 bases from J; junction bases left unmatched: 7. Here the CDR3 DNA reads TGTGCCAGCAACACAGGGGGGAGCTCCTACGAGCAGTACTTC. It specifies CASNTGGSSYEQYF.

DNA of the CDR3: TGTGCCACCAGCAGAGGAGAAGGGAATCAGCCCCAGCATTTT. This sequence encodes CATSRGEGNQPQHF. J is TRBJ1-5 and V is TRBV15; D gene uncertain. There are 14 residues in the CDR3. Trimming cost V 1 base and J 4 bases, with 8 bases left between them. CDR1 is LNHNV and CDR2 is YYDKDF in the germline V gene (reference sequence).

This clonotype was counted between two and nine times. V usage is TRBV27 and J usage is TRBJ2-3, with 9 bases that match TRBD2. There are 18 residues in the CDR3. The germline V gene encodes CDR1 MNHEY and CDR2 SMNVEV (reference sequence). The ends lost 0 bases at V and 1 base at J; junction bases unmatched: 8. This CDR3 reads CASSLSSPSGIGTDTQYF. In DNA form, the CDR3 reads TGTGCCAGCAGTTTATCGTCCCCTAGCGGGATCGGCACAGATACGCAGTATTTT.

This clonotype was seen a handful of times. The chain recombines TRBV5-5 with TRBJ2-1; 8 positions agree with TRBD2. Germline loops: CDR1 SGHKS, CDR2 YYEKEE (reference sequence). The length of the CDR3 is 15 residues. The V segment lost 5 bases and the J segment 3 bases; nucleotides outside the gene matches: 7. This chain's CDR3 is CASSRGLEDYNEQFF. CDR3 bases: TGTGCCAGCAGTAGGGGACTAGAGGACTACAATGAGCAGTTCTTC.